Listed below are T cell receptor beta chains from one sample, sequenced in a study of T cell repertoires in cytomegalovirus infection. TCRdb ran MiXCR on the reads and lists one entry per CDR3 protein. This sample yields about 470,000 distinct CDR3 sequences, of which under 55% are seen a single time; around 44% belongs to the top ten. These receptors are not linked to any known antigen. Here the sequenced sample was cultured PBMCs, taken from culture after CMV antigen stimulation. The receptors come from a human donor in good health (CMV status not recorded). Some clones in this sample may be carry-over from other donors' samples. The CDR3 runs from the conserved cysteine through the conserved F or W. A D gene is named only where the DNA matches it firmly. Size is omitted from some rows. Given values are once, few, many or a class for expanded clones.

CDR3nt	CDR3aa	d_gene	abundance	j_gene	v_gene
TGTGCCAGCAGTTCCCGGACAGGGGGCGTCTATGGCTACACCTTC	CASSSRTGGVYGYTF	TRBD1	once	TRBJ1-2	TRBV12-3/TRBV12-4
TGTGCCAGCAGCCGCGTCCCTTTCAGCGAGCAGTACTTC	CASSRVPFSEQYF	.	.	TRBJ2-7	TRBV5-5
TGTGCCAGCAGTTTACAGGGTGGGGGCACAGCAGATACGCAGTATTTT	CASSLQGGGTADTQYF	.	.	TRBJ2-3	TRBV27
TGTGCCAGCAGCTTCGGACTAGCGGGGGAGAGAGAGCAGTTCTTC	CASSFGLAGEREQFF	TRBD2	few	TRBJ2-1	TRBV7-6
TGTGCCAGCACGCTGAATGGGGGGCAGAACTATGGCTACACCTTC	CASTLNGGQNYGYTF	.	.	TRBJ1-2	TRBV12-3/TRBV12-4
TGTGCCAGCAGTTTGGGAGGTTCGATCTACGAGCAGTACTTC	CASSLGGSIYEQYF	.	.	TRBJ2-7	TRBV27
TGTGCCAGCAGCTTAGACGGGAACACAGATACGCAGTATTTT	CASSLDGNTDTQYF	.	many	TRBJ2-3	TRBV7-2
TGTGCCAGCAGTTACCTTGCACTCCGGAACACTGAAGCTTTCTTT	CASSYLALRNTEAFF	.	.	TRBJ1-1	TRBV6-5
TGTGCCAGCTCACCACCGTTTTCGACGGGGGGATACTCCTACGAGCAGTACTTC	CASSPPFSTGGYSYEQYF	TRBD2	few	TRBJ2-7	TRBV18
TGTGCCAGTAGTGGGACCTACCTAAAAACTAGCACAGATACGCAGTATTTT	CASSGTYLKTSTDTQYF	.	few	TRBJ2-3	TRBV19
TGTGCCAGCAGCCAAGATTATCTGGCAAACACCGGGGAGCTGTTTTTT	CASSQDYLANTGELFF	.	.	TRBJ2-2	TRBV7-2
TGCGCCAGCAGCTTAGGGACAGGCGGCATGAACACTGAAGCTTTCTTT	CASSLGTGGMNTEAFF	TRBD1	.	TRBJ1-1	TRBV5-1
TGCAGTGCTAGACTCCACGGTCCGAACACTGAAGCTTTCTTT	CSARLHGPNTEAFF	.	.	TRBJ1-1	TRBV20-1
TGTGCCAGCAGTGGCCCCGGGGGCTTTTACAATGAGCAGTTCTTC	CASSGPGGFYNEQFF	.	.	TRBJ2-1	TRBV6-2/TRBV6-3
TGTGCCAGCACTCTCATGAGTGGCGGGAGAGGCAATGAGCAGTTCTTC	CASTLMSGGRGNEQFF	TRBD2	.	TRBJ2-1	TRBV28
TGTGCCAGCAGCGGTTCTAGCGGGGGGACTTTAAGCACAGATACGCAGTATTTT	CASSGSSGGTLSTDTQYF	TRBD2	.	TRBJ2-3	TRBV7-6
TGTGCCAGCTCTTCTCCAGGGGGCTCCCAAGAGACCCAGTACTTC	CASSSPGGSQETQYF	TRBD1	.	TRBJ2-5	TRBV6-5
TGTGCCAGCAGCTTAGGGGGTAGCGGGGGATTCAATGAGCAGTTCTTC	CASSLGGSGGFNEQFF	TRBD2	.	TRBJ2-1	TRBV7-2
TGTGCCAGCAGTCACCGGGACAGGGGAGCAACTAATGAAAAACTGTTTTTT	CASSHRDRGATNEKLFF	TRBD1	.	TRBJ1-4	TRBV7-7
TGTGCCAGCAGGCGGACAGACAATCAGCCCCAGCATTTT	CASRRTDNQPQHF	.	.	TRBJ1-5	TRBV6-5
TGTGCCAGCAGCTTAGGGAGGACCCACACAAGGGTTGACACTGAAGCTTTCTTT	CASSLGRTHTRVDTEAFF	.	.	TRBJ1-1	TRBV7-9
TGTGCCAGTAGATTGACAGGGAGATCGTACAATGAGCAGTTCTTC	CASRLTGRSYNEQFF	TRBD1	.	TRBJ2-1	TRBV19
TGTGCCAGTAGGGGGAGGGGGTTCGACACTGAAGCTTTCTTT	CASRGRGFDTEAFF	.	.	TRBJ1-1	TRBV19
TGTGCCAGCAGTGAAGCGCGGAGGGAGACCCAGTACTTC	CASSEARRETQYF	.	few	TRBJ2-5	TRBV6-1
TGTGCCAGCAGTCTCCCCACCGGGGAGCTGTTTTTT	CASSLPTGELFF	.	few	TRBJ2-2	TRBV6-8
TGCGCCAGCAGCCAAGGATCCCTGTCCAATCAGCCCCAGCATTTT	CASSQGSLSNQPQHF	.	.	TRBJ1-5	TRBV4-1
TGTGCCAGCAGCTCCGGGGGGGGGCACACTGAAGCTTTCTTT	CASSSGGGHTEAFF	.	.	TRBJ1-1	TRBV7-2
TGTGCCAGCAGCTTCCCTAGCGGGCAGACCCAGTACTTC	CASSFPSGQTQYF	TRBD2	few	TRBJ2-5	TRBV7-9
TGTGCCAGCAGCTTATATGCGAATGAGCAGTTCTTC	CASSLYANEQFF	.	.	TRBJ2-1	TRBV7-4
TGTGCCAGCAGTTTATCTGGGCTAGCGGCTACCTACGAGCAGTACTTC	CASSLSGLAATYEQYF	TRBD2	.	TRBJ2-7	TRBV27
TGTGCCAGCAACTGGATGCGGGAGGGCCAGGTAGATACGCAGTATTTT	CASNWMREGQVDTQYF	TRBD2	.	TRBJ2-3	TRBV6-6
TGTGCCACCTTAGGGGGTCGAGAGGGAACAAACACTGAAGCTTTCTTT	CATLGGREGTNTEAFF	.	.	TRBJ1-1	TRBV7-9
TGTGCCAGCAGCTTATTCGGGTCGGTCGGAACAGATACGCAGTATTTT	CASSLFGSVGTDTQYF	.	.	TRBJ2-3	TRBV7-6
TGTGCCATCATGATCCGTGGGACAGATACGCAGTATTTT	CAIMIRGTDTQYF	.	.	TRBJ2-3	TRBV25-1
TGTGCCACCGAGAGTCCGAACACAGATACGCAGTATTTT	CATESPNTDTQYF	.	.	TRBJ2-3	TRBV24-1
TGTGCCAGCAGCTCGTCCGGTCCGGCAGTAGCCTCCTTC	CASSSSGPAVASF	.	.	TRBJ1-2	TRBV11-2
TGTGCCAGCAGCCCCAGATGGGGCAGGGCAGAGCAGCCCCAGCATTTT	CASSPRWGRAEQPQHF	.	.	TRBJ1-5	TRBV3-1